The subject of this entry is one T cell receptor (beta chain). This clonotype was detected many times. This receptor's antigen is unknown. The input lacks base qualities; no much larger clone sits a single base away. The sequencer was an Illumina HiSeq 1500. The public reads were quality trimmed at Q25 with fastp and then assembled into clones with MiXCR by TCRdb, keeping productive beta chains. Duplicate CDR3 protein sequences are folded into a single record with the most common DNA and genes. Within this sample are over 250,000 distinct CDR3 sequences, with around 20% of them counted one time only. The ten most abundant clones make up 15% to 20% of the sample. This entry belongs to a study of T cell repertoires in cytomegalovirus infection (dated by TCRdb to between 2019 and 2020). Study-wide context: Recently identified HLA-C-restricted CMV epitopes, whose presentation resists viral immunomodulation, were targeted by peptide stimulations together with well-studied HLA-B-restricted epitopes. Donor HLA type was relevant to the analysis, because carriage of CMV infection together with the matching HLA type was indicated by public TCR beta signatures.

Summary of the overall study and its limitations: Carriers of CMV infection plus the relevant HLA type were discriminated by the cumulative frequency of public TCR beta family members in the study cohort and in an independent roughly 340-donor cohort. The ex vivo response was dominated by HLA-C-restricted CMV-specific TCR beta clonotypes, and the single most frequent clonotype in two of eight donors was supplied by these HLA-C-restricted clonotypes.

The sample's treatment or condition label, decoded: in vitro stimulation with specific CMV peptide epitopes to enrich CMV-specific T cells. From its cysteine to its phenylalanine, the CDR3 spans 13 amino acids. Left in the record is the CDR3 DNA by itself, 39 bases read in frame from the first base. According to the germline V gene, CDR1 reads SGHVS and CDR2 reads FQNEAQ. The V and J ends are trimmed by 7 bases and 2 bases, leaving 11 bases between them. The clonotype originates from a human donor in good health (CMV status not recorded). Some clones in this sample may be carry-over from other donors' samples. The sample was cultured PBMCs, taken from culture after CMV antigen stimulation. The rearrangement joined TRBV7-8 to TRBJ1-1, with no reliable assignment of the D segment. The CDR3 reads CASKTDINTEAFF. The bases read TGTGCCAGCAAAACCGATATTAACACTGAAGCTTTCTTT.